These T cell receptor delta chains were read from a single sample in a study of human gamma delta and Vdelta1 T cells. TCRdb reran clone calling via CATT on the PCR reads. The sample lists approximately 7,000 delta-chain clones, almost 40% occurring once. Antigen specificity for these receptors is unknown. The sample was Vdelta1 gamma-delta T cells from blood grown in culture (DOT cells). These receptor sequences come from a human donor in good health. Each CDR3 is given with its conserved first and last residue. D genes are given only for firm matches. Expanded clones get a size class; other rows say once, few or many, or leave the size out.

TRDJ4,TRDV1,-,TRDD3,CALGELVGLHLILGSSQALIF,TGTGCTCTTGGGGAATTGGTTGGCCTTCACTTAATACTGGGGTCCTCTCAGGCCCTGATCTTT
TRDJ1,TRDV1,-,TRDD3,CALGPQEARVLGDKGNTDKLIF,TGTGCTCTTGGGCCCCAGGAGGCTCGGGTACTGGGGGATAAAGGAAACACCGATAAACTCATCTTT
TRDJ1,TRDV1,-,TRDD3,CALGELRPPLLGGDNKLIF,TGTGCTCTTGGGGAACTTCGTCCTCCTTTACTGGGGGGTGACAATAAACTCATCTTT
TRDJ1,TRDV1,few,-,CALGEPVISLRVQYTDKLIF,TGTGCTCTTGGGGAACCCGTAATTTCTTTGAGGGTCCAGTACACCGATAAACTCATCTTT
TRDJ1,TRDV1,few,TRDD3,CALGELRLPKTAGGEADKLIF,TGTGCTCTTGGGGAACTGAGGCTGCCTAAAACGGCTGGGGGGGAGGCCGATAAACTCATCTTT
TRDJ3,TRDV1,few,-,CALGEPRTWDTRQMFF,TGTGCTCTTGGGGAACCCCGTACCTGGGACACCCGACAGATGTTTTTC
TRDJ1,TRDV1,few,TRDD3,CALGELQLTTGGYGAKLIF,TGTGCTCTTGGGGAACTGCAGCTGACAACTGGGGGATACGGTGCTAAACTCATCTTT
TRDJ1,TRDV1,few,-,CALGELVLTTDKLIF,TGTGCTCTTGGGGAACTAGTTCTTACCACCGATAAACTCATCTTT
TRDJ1,TRAV38-2/DV8,large,TRDD3,CAYRTAWVIPTPCTGGYATDKLIF,TGTGCTTATAGGACCGCGTGGGTGATTCCCACTCCGTGTACTGGGGGATACGCTACCGATAAACTCATCTTT
TRDJ1,TRDV1,-,-,CALGECLRLPGRYTDKLIF,TGTGCTCTTGGGGAGTGCCTACGCCTACCGGGGAGGTACACCGATAAACTCATCTTT
TRDJ1,TRDV1,few,TRDD3,CALGEPASGGYYTDKLIF,TGTGCTCTTGGGGAACCCGCGAGTGGGGGATACTATACCGATAAACTCATCTTT
TRDJ1,TRDV1,few,TRDD3,CALGVKTLGQGYSDKLIF,TGTGCTCTTGGGGTTAAGACCCTGGGCCAGGGATACTCAGATAAACTCATCTTT
TRDJ4,TRDV1,-,TRDD3,CALGEPPTTGLRDWGNRPLIF,TGTGCTCTTGGGGAACCCCCTACGACCGGACTGAGGGACTGGGGGAACAGACCCCTGATCTTT
TRDJ1,TRDV2,-,TRDD3,CACDTPLFPLWGIPMGGKLIF,TGTGCCTGTGACACACCCCTATTCCCCCTCTGGGGGATCCCCATGGGAGGTAAACTCATCTTT
TRDJ1,TRDV1,few,TRDD3,CALGACPTRGDTADKLIF,TGTGCTCTTGGAGCCTGCCCTACGAGGGGGGATACTGCAGATAAACTCATCTTT
TRDJ1,TRDV1,-,TRDD3,CALGESLPSQNGLGDTGPGKLIF,TGTGCTCTTGGGGAGAGCCTTCCTAGCCAAAACGGACTGGGGGATACGGGTCCGGGTAAACTCATCTTT
TRDJ1,TRDV1,large,TRDD3,CALGELSPTGVLGDISDKLIF,TGTGCTCTTGGGGAACTCTCTCCTACGGGGGTACTGGGGGATATCTCCGATAAACTCATCTTT
TRDJ1,TRDV1,-,TRDD3,CALGEPYVAGYAGYTDKLIF,TGTGCTCTTGGGGAACCCTACGTGGCGGGATACGCGGGGTACACCGATAAACTCATCTTT
TRDJ1,TRDV1,few,-,CALGVPIPRLVGWGDKLIF,TGTGCTCTTGGGGTCCCTATTCCCCGTCTAGTGGGATGGGGCGATAAACTCATCTTT
TRDJ1,TRAV38-2/DV8,-,-,CACPLPLNWEHTDKLIF,TGTGCTTGCCCCCTTCCTTTGAACTGGGAGCACACCGATAAACTCATCTTT
TRDJ1,TRDV1,-,-,CALGEGWNGGYTDKLIF,TGTGCTCTTGGGGAAGGCTGGAATGGGGGTTACACCGATAAACTCATCTTT
TRDJ1,TRDV1,few,TRDD3,CALGELVGSTGGSTDKLIF,TGTGCTCTTGGGGAACTAGTGGGAAGTACTGGGGGATCGACCGATAAACTCATCTTT
TRDJ1,TRDV1,medium-sized,TRDD3,CALGELRTGGYNDKLIF,TGTGCTCTTGGGGAACTTCGGACTGGGGGATATAACGATAAACTCATCTTT
TRDJ1,TRDV1,once,TRDD3,CALGNCVTGGSDKFIF,TGTGCTCTTGGGAACTGCGTTACTGGGGGATCCGATAAATTCATCTTT
TRDJ1,TRDV1,once,TRDD3,CALGEKLDFLHATGGYAGQKYADKLIF,TGTGCTCTTGGGGAAAAACTCGACTTCCTACATGCAACTGGGGGATACGCGGGTCAAAAATACGCCGATAAACTCATCTTT
TRDJ1,TRDV1,few,TRDD3,CALGELFLLLGERTGTPDKLIF,TGTGCTCTTGGGGAACTTTTCCTCCTACTGGGGGAGCGGACCGGGACCCCCGATAAACTCATCTTT
TRDJ1,TRDV1,-,TRDD3,CALGEGFLPTPYWGIVRTNTDKLIF,TGTGCTCTTGGGGAAGGTTTCCTTCCTACCCCTTACTGGGGGATAGTGCGGACTAACACCGATAAACTCATCTTT
TRDJ1,TRDV1,-,TRDD3,CALGEGGPLLHWGIREKLIF,TGTGCTCTTGGGGAAGGGGGTCCTCTACTTCACTGGGGGATACGCGAGAAACTCATCTTT
TRDJ1,TRAV29/DV5,-,TRDD3,CAASLPFLRWGIGDDKLIF,TGTGCAGCAAGCCTACCATTCCTACGCTGGGGGATTGGGGACGATAAACTCATCTTT
TRDJ1,TRDV1,few,TRDD2,CALGDLILPTSNLVRDKLIF,TGTGCTCTTGGGGACCTCATTCTTCCTACGTCTAACTTGGTGCGTGACAAACTCATCTTT
TRDJ1,TRDV1,-,TRDD3,CALGDSPEFSGGYPVGFKLIF,TGTGCTCTTGGGGATTCTCCTGAATTCTCTGGGGGATACCCAGTGGGCTTTAAACTCATTTTT
TRDJ1,TRDV1,-,TRDD3,CALGEGPKAFRDGGYPDKLIF,TGTGCTCTTGGGGAGGGTCCAAAAGCGTTTCGGGATGGGGGATACCCCGATAAACTCATCTTT
TRDJ1,TRDV1,few,TRDD3,CALGDHPLRPTRTGGPPWADKLIF,TGTGCTCTTGGGGACCACCCTTTAAGACCTACGCGTACTGGGGGACCCCCTTGGGCCGATAAACTCATCTTT
TRDJ1,TRDV1,-,-,CALRLPHTDKLIF,TGTGCTCTACGTCTGCCGCACACCGATAAACTCATCTTT
TRDJ1,TRDV1,-,TRDD3,CALGELLSSPVLFRSIWGNEYTDKLIF,TGTGCTCTTGGGGAACTTTTGTCTTCACCCGTCCTATTCCGATCAATCTGGGGGAATGAGTACACCGATAAACTCATCTTT
TRDJ1,TRDV1,few,TRDD3,CALGEPNYWGIPPSYTRGVTDKLIF,TGTGCTCTTGGGGAACCTAACTACTGGGGGATACCGCCGAGCTATACCCGGGGGGTCACCGATAAACTCATCTTT
TRDJ1,TRDV1,medium-sized,TRDD3,CALGDQAFPVLGDRLQGSDKLIF,TGTGCTCTTGGGGACCAGGCCTTCCCAGTACTGGGGGACCGGCTACAGGGATCCGATAAACTCATCTTT
TRDJ1,TRDV1,-,TRDD2,CALGGKTSYVRVADKLIF,TGTGCTCTTGGGGGTAAAACTTCCTACGTAAGGGTCGCCGATAAACTCATCTTT
TRDJ1,TRDV1,-,TRDD3,CALGEPKPPTGGSRKLIF,TGTGCTCTTGGGGAACCAAAACCTCCCACTGGGGGATCTAGGAAACTCATCTTT
TRDJ1,TRDV1,-,-,CALGEAPVLDTDKLIF,TGTGCTCTTGGGGAAGCTCCGGTACTGGACACCGATAAACTCATCTTT
TRDJ1,TRAV29/DV5,-,TRDD3,CAARGGAIPRWGYTDKLIF,TGTGCAGCAAGGGGGGGGGCTATTCCTCGCTGGGGGTACACCGATAAACTCATCTTT
TRDJ1,TRDV1,-,-,CALGEKLWQSAREGSPKLIF,TGTGCTCTTGGGGAAAAACTGTGGCAATCCGCTCGGGAGGGGTCCCCTAAACTCATCTTT
TRDJ1,TRDV1,large,TRDD3,CALGEDSPKRQYWGIRGSWRKLIF,TGTGCTCTTGGGGAAGATTCCCCCAAACGCCAATACTGGGGGATACGCGGGAGTTGGAGGAAACTCATCTTT
TRDJ1,TRDV1,-,TRDD2,CALGDPRRPSYVRKVLGYTDKLIF,TGTGCTCTTGGGGACCCCAGGAGGCCTTCCTACGTGCGTAAGGTACTGGGGTACACCGATAAACTCATCTTT
TRDJ1,TRDV1,-,TRDD3,CALGELSTGGSDKLIF,TGTGCTCTTGGGGAACTAAGTACTGGGGGATCCGATAAACTCATCTTT
TRDJ1,TRDV1,few,-,CALGEFPGSDKLIF,TGTGCTCTTGGGGAATTCCCCGGGTCCGATAAACTCATCTTT
TRDJ1,TRDV1,few,-,CALGELPSYVWGTLKLIF,TGTGCTCTTGGGGAACTTCCTTCCTACGTCTGGGGGACCCTAAAACTCATCTTT